Listed here are 9 T cell receptor beta chains from one sample, sequenced in a study of CD8+ T cells in alopecia areata. Cell sorting was performed on pooled cutaneous lymph node cells with CD4, CD8alpha, NKG2D, NKG2ACE and other markers. The authors extracted RNA and reverse transcribed it into cDNA as the sequencing template. The data were produced by immunoSEQ multiplex PCR, yet TCRdb's version contains in-frame clones alone and is incomplete. The data show over 250,000 clones, none appearing only once, with around 1.2% held by the ten largest. The sequenced sample was CD4+ T cells sorted from a lymph node. The receptors shown here come from a C3H/HeJ mouse with alopecia areata. Strain haplotype (MHC): H2-k.

As to this clone: The germline and genes are mouse ones. The DNA ends 4 residues before the CDR3 does, and the rest of the CDR3 is filled in from the germline J gene. J is TRBJ2-1 and V is TRBV5; TRBD2 agrees at 7 bases. V trimming: 4 bases; J trimming: 3 bases; junction bases outside the gene matches: 6. Germline values: CDR1 LGHNA, CDR2 YNLKQL (reference sequence). The CDR3 contains 15 residues. CDR3 amino acids: CASSPGGGGYAEQFF. CDR3 DNA, as far as it was read: TGTGCCAGCAGCCCAGGCGGGGGGGGCTATGCT.

In this sample, this clone turned up a few times. The gene names given are mouse names. Read data end 4 residues before the CDR3 end; the end is taken from the germline J gene. This chain joins TRBV19 and TRBJ1-2, with 10 positions matching TRBD1. Trimming cost V 4 bases and J 0 bases; bases outside gene matches: 3. The germline gives CDR1 FNHDT, CDR2 SITEND (reference sequence). CDR3 length equals 15 residues. The CDR3 DNA, read in part, is TGTGCCAGCAGTCGGGACAGGGGTGCAAACTCC. It specifies CASSRDRGANS. From start to end, the CDR3 is CASSRDRGANSDYTF. Together with reference TRBV19 and TRBJ1-2, the CDR3 gives the full variable domain: GGIITQTPKFLIGQEGQKLTLKCQQNFNHDTMYWYRQDSGKGLRLIYYSITENDLQKGDLSEGYDASREKKSSFSLTVTSAQKNEMAVFLCASSRDRGANSDYTFGSGTRLLVI.

In its sample, this clone was seen a few times. Genes here carry mouse names. CDR3: CTCSASRVGDTEVFF. The CDR3 bases that were read are TGCACCTGCAGTGCATCCAGGGTAGGGGACACA. V usage is TRBV1 and J usage is TRBJ1-1; TRBD1 might be the D (5 bases). The read ends 4 residues early relative to the CDR3; the germline J gene fills the gap. CDR3 size: 15 residues. Germline assignment: CDR1 NSQYPW and CDR2 LRSPGD (reference sequence). Trimming stripped 2 bases from V and 3 bases from J, with 13 bases between.

The sample holds many counts of this clone. Genes here carry mouse names. The read terminates 4 residues before the CDR3 end, so the remaining end is supplied by the germline J gene. The genes are TRBV13-1 and TRBJ2-5; maybe TRBD1 (6 bases). The germline V gene has CDR1 NSHNY and CDR2 SYGAGN. The CDR3 runs 14 residues. The CDR3 DNA, read in part, is TGTGCCAGCAGTGATGTCCAGGGGAGGGAC. The encoded protein is CASSDVQGRD. The full CDR3 protein is CASSDVQGRDTQYF.

This clone was seen ten or more times. Gene names and germline match the mouse. Coverage ceases 4 residues before the CDR3 finishes, and the germline J gene fills in the end. The J gene is TRBJ2-2, the V gene TRBV1, with D uncertain. CDR3 length equals 11 residues. Trimming cost V 7 bases and J 4 bases, with 4 bases left between them. The V gene's germline CDR1 is NSQYPW and CDR2 LRSPGD (reference sequence). CDR3: CTCMGTGQLYF. The CDR3 DNA, read in part, is TGCACCTGCATGGGCACCGGG. The full variable domain, in which reference TRBV1 and TRBJ2-2 provide the parts outside the CDR3, is VTLLEQNPRWRLVPRGQAVNLRCILKNSQYPWMSWYQQDLQKQLQWLFTLRSPGDKEVKSLPGADYLATRVTDTELRLQVANMSQGRTLYCTCMGTGQLYFGEGSKLTVL.

This clone came up a few times. Genes and germline come from the mouse. Read sequence stops 4 residues before the CDR3 end, and the germline J gene provides the missing end. This rearrangement joins TRBV19 to TRBJ1-2; no reliable D call. From germline, CDR1 is FNHDT and CDR2 SITEND (reference sequence). This CDR3 region has 14 residues. The V and J ends lost 0 bases and 0 bases respectively, with 6 bases between them. The CDR3: CASSIAQANSDYTF. CDR3 DNA (partial): TGTGCCAGCAGTATAGCACAAGCAAACTCC.

Comments on this clone: Any gene name here is a mouse gene name. The sequence runs out 4 residues before the end of the CDR3; the remainder is reconstructed from the germline J gene. V usage is TRBV19 and J usage is TRBJ2-5, with 8 bases that match TRBD2. V lost 3 bases and J lost 0; bases outside the gene matches: 3. Germline CDR1 FNHDT, CDR2 SITEND (reference sequence). This CDR3 has 15 residues. The covered CDR3 bases are TGTGCCAGCAGTACGACTGGGGCTAACCAAGAC. It translates to CASSTTGANQD. The entire CDR3 protein reads CASSTTGANQDTQYF.

As for this clone: The listed genes are named as in mouse. Read data end 4 residues before the CDR3 end; the end is taken from the germline J gene. V and J are TRBV19 and TRBJ2-2, with 9 bases matching TRBD2. The CDR3 has 17 amino acids. CDR1 FNHDT and CDR2 SITEND come from the germline V gene (reference sequence). J lost 3 bases, V lost 1 base, and 7 bases had no gene match. CDR3 loop: CASSILGGRRDTGQLYF. Incomplete CDR3 DNA: TGTGCCAGCAGTATATTGGGGGGGCGCAGGGACACCGGG.

Worth noting for this clone: Mouse gene names and germline throughout. The read halts 4 residues ahead of the CDR3 end, with the missing end drawn from the germline J gene. The chain joins TRBV1 to TRBJ1-2; D is possibly TRBD1 (5 bases). The CDR3 sequence is 15 residues long. V shed 0 bases and J shed 4 bases, with 12 bases lying between them. CDR1 and CDR2 (germline): NSQYPW, LRSPGD (reference sequence). CDR3 region: CTCSADGGEGSDYTF. The CDR3 bases that were read are TGCACCTGCAGTGCAGATGGGGGGGAGGGCTCC.